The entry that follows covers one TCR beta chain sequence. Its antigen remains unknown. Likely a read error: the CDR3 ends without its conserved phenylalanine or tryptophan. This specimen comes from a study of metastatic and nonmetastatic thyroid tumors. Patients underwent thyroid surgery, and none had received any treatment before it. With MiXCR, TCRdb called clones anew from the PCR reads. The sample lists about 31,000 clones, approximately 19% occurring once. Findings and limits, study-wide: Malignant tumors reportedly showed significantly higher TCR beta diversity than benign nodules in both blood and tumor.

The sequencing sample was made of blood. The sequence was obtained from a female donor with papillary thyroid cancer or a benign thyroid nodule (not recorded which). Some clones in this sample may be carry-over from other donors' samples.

The CDR3 DNA is TGTGCCATCAGTGAAGGGGGACAGCGACAAGGGGTCTACACCTTG. This translates into CAISEGGQRQGVYTL. The gene calls are TRBV10-3 and TRBJ1-2; 7 bases fit TRBD1. The V gene's germline CDR1 is ENHRY and CDR2 SYGVKD. After removal of 3 bases from V and 10 bases from J, the junction contained 14 bases not matched to a gene. There are 15 residues in the CDR3.